This TCR beta chain was identified during a study of T cells expressing NK-cell markers. Germline-derived CDR1 and CDR2 are LNHNV and YYDKDF (reference sequence). CDR3 size: 14 residues. TCRdb reprocessed the 5' RACE reads, with one entry per CDR3 protein and no DNA. The table lists hundreds of thousands of distinct CDR3 sequences, with 7.3% in the top ten. The specimen was blood T cells: a sorted CD56 or NKG2C T cell subset, CD4+ or CD8+ T cells, or bulk PBMC T cells (not recorded which). The chain combines TRBV15 with TRBJ1-2; TCRdb's D gene call, TRBD1, goes unchecked for lack of DNA. This clonotype was sampled from a woman between 18 and 70 years old in good health. This chain's CDR3 is CATSPGGKGYGYTF.